This passage covers 32 T cell receptor beta chains from one sample sequenced in a study of cytomegalovirus exposure and HLA in healthy donors. The primer mix had 60 Vbeta and 13 Jbeta primers. Some clones are missing from TCRdb's copy, which holds only in-frame ones; the method was immunoSEQ multiplex PCR. The data hold 65,000 to 90,000 clones, with approximately 82% observed a single time. The source material was PBMCs. The receptors here all came from a man aged 18 to 30 in good health and CMV-seronegative.

For the CDR3, the DNA is TGTGCCAGCAGCGTAGTGGAGCCCCCCGGGACCCAGTACTTC. Translation gives CASSVVEPPGTQYF. The chain joins TRBV9 to TRBJ2-5; D not resolved. Germline V lookup: CDR1 SGDLS, CDR2 YYNGEE. The V gene lost 0 bases and the J gene lost 7 bases, with 13 bases spanning the gap. There are 14 residues in the CDR3.

The rearrangement uses TRBV6-1 and TRBJ2-7; D is undetermined. The CDR3 length is 13 residues. Germline V lookup: CDR1 MNHNS, CDR2 SASEGT. The V and J ends lost 2 bases and 6 bases respectively, with 11 bases between them. The CDR3 DNA follows: TGTGCCAGCAGTGAACAGGCCTATTCCGAGCAGTACTTC. Protein sequence: CASSEQAYSEQYF.

The V call is TRBV7-8, the J call TRBJ2-7; a weak D match, TRBD2 (5 bases). CDR3 size: 16 residues. Germline lookup yields CDR1 SGHVS and CDR2 FQNEAQ. V was clipped by 4 bases and J by 2 bases, with 18 bases between them. CDR3 DNA sequence: TGTGCCAGCAGCTACCGGGGTGGTACGTCAACCTACGAGCAGTACTTC. Residues: CASSYRGGTSTYEQYF.

This clone was detected only a few times. The chain is built from TRBV5-5 and TRBJ1-2; a possible D gene is TRBD1 (5 bases). Between the trimmed V and J ends, which lost 5 bases and 1 base, there was a span of 12 bases. The CDR3 contains 14 residues. Germline V gene sequence: CDR1 SGHKS, CDR2 YYEKEE (reference sequence). The CDR3 spells CASSPDNLNYGYTF. CDR3 in DNA: TGTGCCAGCAGTCCGGACAACCTTAACTATGGCTACACCTTC.

The CDR3 is CASSLYRRLTSYEQYF. CDR3 DNA: TGTGCCAGCAGTTTATACAGGCGACTTACCTCCTACGAGCAGTACTTC. This chain uses TRBV27 with TRBJ2-7; weak D call: TRBD1 (5 bases). Trimming cost V 1 base and J 0 bases, with 13 bases left between them. The CDR3 is 16 residues long. Germline V gene lookup returns CDR1 MNHEY and CDR2 SMNVEV (reference sequence).

CDR3 sequence: CSVAWGQGGTGELFF. For the CDR3, the DNA is TGCAGCGTCGCTTGGGGACAGGGTGGCACCGGGGAGCTGTTTTTT. The rearrangement links TRBV29-1 to TRBJ2-2; 9 nucleotides line up with TRBD1. CDR1 SQVTM and CDR2 ANQGSEA come from the germline V gene. The CDR3 has 15 residues. J was trimmed by 4 bases and V by 6 bases; bases with no gene match: 9.

The genes are TRBV5-4 and TRBJ2-1, with TRBD2 identical over 14 bases. The CDR3 is 16 amino acids. Germline-derived CDR1 and CDR2 are SGHNT and YYREEE (reference sequence). The ends lost 4 bases at V and 8 bases at J; junction bases unmatched: 8. The CDR3 is CASSATGLAGVDEQFF. DNA of the CDR3: TGTGCCAGCAGCGCAACGGGACTAGCGGGAGTCGATGAGCAGTTCTTC.

The V call is TRBV14, the J call TRBJ2-7; 10 nucleotides agree with TRBD1. The CDR3 sequence is 14 residues long. The germline V gene encodes CDR1 SGHDN and CDR2 FVKESK. V was clipped by 4 bases and J by 5 bases; unmatched bases: 5. Here the CDR3 DNA reads TGTGCCAGCAGCCGGGACAGGGGACCGAACGAGCAGTACTTC. It yields the protein CASSRDRGPNEQYF. Full variable domain (outside the CDR3, taken from reference TRBV14 and TRBJ2-7): EAGVTQFPSHSVIEKGQTVTLRCDPISGHDNLYWYRRVMGKEIKFLLHFVKESKQDESGMPNNRFLAERTGGTYSTLKVQPAELEDSGVYFCASSRDRGPNEQYFGPGTRLTVT.

The chain employs TRBV28 and TRBJ2-5; TRBD1 matches 9 bases. V shed 5 bases and J 5 bases; nucleotides not matched to a gene: 6. In germline, CDR1 is MDHEN, CDR2 SYDVKM. The CDR3 is made up of 14 amino acids. CDR3 coding DNA: TGTGCCAGCAGTCAACAGGGGGCGAGGGAGACCCAGTACTTC. Translated: CASSQQGARETQYF.

The rearrangement links TRBV7-8 to TRBJ1-5; D is perhaps TRBD1 (5 bases). Germline loops: CDR1 SGHVS, CDR2 FQNEAQ. This CDR3 region has 14 residues. V lost 5 bases and J lost 10, with 18 bases in between. The CDR3 protein is CASSPHGIQGPQHF. DNA for the CDR3: TGTGCCAGCAGCCCTCACGGAATTCAGGGCCCCCAGCATTTT.

This clone occurred once. The J gene is TRBJ1-2, the V gene TRBV19; D not resolved. The CDR3 has 13 amino acids. CDR1 LNHDA and CDR2 SQIVND come from the germline V gene (reference sequence). Trimming removed 6 bases from V and 3 bases from J, with 11 bases in between. In DNA, the CDR3 is TGTGCCAGTAGACAAACACGGGACTATGGCTACACCTTC. It specifies CASRQTRDYGYTF.

This chain connects TRBV7-2 to TRBJ1-1; TRBD1 matches 10 bases. The ends lost 5 bases at V and 0 bases at J; junction bases unmatched: 6. The V gene's germline CDR1 is SGHTA and CDR2 FQGNSA. The CDR3 contains 16 residues. CDR3 residues: CASSRGQGEMNTEAFF. CDR3 DNA: TGTGCCAGCAGCCGAGGACAGGGGGAAATGAACACTGAAGCTTTCTTT.

The chain joins TRBV7-3 to TRBJ1-1; D uncertain. This CDR3 is built from 13 residues. Trimming took off 0 bases at V and 1 base at J, with 3 bases between the two ends. Germline V CDR1 and CDR2: SGHTA, FQGTGA. CDR3 loop: CASSLTRNTEAFF. DNA for the CDR3: TGTGCCAGCAGCTTAACTCGGAACACTGAAGCTTTCTTT.

This clone has just a few counts. This chain links TRBV28 with TRBJ1-5; a possible D gene is TRBD1 (6 bases). The CDR3 is 14 amino acids. V lost 4 bases, J lost 5 bases, and 12 bases lay in between. Germline V lookup: CDR1 MDHEN, CDR2 SYDVKM. CDR3 nucleotides: TGTGCCAGCAGTTCACCAGGGGTCTATCAGCCCCAGCATTTT. This encodes CASSSPGVYQPQHF.

The gene calls are TRBV4-1 and TRBJ1-1; perhaps TRBD1 as D (6 bases). Germline values: CDR1 MGHRA, CDR2 YSYEKL. Between the trimmed V and J ends, which lost 3 bases and 4 bases, there was a span of 15 bases. The CDR3 runs 15 residues. CDR3 sequence reads: CASSQGQGGGTEAFF. The DNA for the CDR3 is TGCGCCAGCAGCCAGGGGCAGGGAGGGGGCACTGAAGCTTTCTTT.

On this clone: An end of the junction differs from the germline gene, which may be a read error. The chain is built from TRBV7-9 and TRBJ2-5; TRBD1 is a possible D gene (6 bases). This CDR3 contains 14 residues. The germline V gene encodes CDR1 SEHNR and CDR2 FQNEAQ (reference sequence). CDR3 DNA sequence: TGTTCCAGCAGCCCCTGGACAGCTCAAGAGACCCAGTACTTC. Amino acid sequence: CSSSPWTAQETQYF.

The chain is built from TRBV5-1 and TRBJ2-3; no reliable D call. Germline V gives CDR1 SGHRS, CDR2 YFSETQ. The CDR3 is 12 residues long. V was clipped by 0 bases and J by 8 bases, with 7 bases between them. The CDR3 here is CASSLEGVTQYF. CDR3 nucleotides: TGCGCCAGCAGCTTGGAAGGAGTTACGCAGTATTTT.

The chain combines TRBV30 with TRBJ1-4; D possibly corresponds to TRBD1 (6 bases). This CDR3 spans 17 amino acids. V lost 1 base and J 2 bases, leaving 17 bases between the germline ends. The V gene's germline CDR1 is GTSNPN and CDR2 SVGIG (reference sequence). CDR3: CAWSAHREGATNEKLFF. DNA of the CDR3: TGTGCCTGGAGTGCCCACAGGGAGGGAGCGACTAATGAAAAACTGTTTTTT.

The V gene is TRBV7-9, the J gene TRBJ2-7; 8 bases agree with TRBD1. Germline CDR1 and CDR2: SEHNR and FQNEAQ (reference sequence). Trimming removed 2 bases from V and 0 bases from J; junction bases left unmatched: 0. This CDR3 contains 14 residues. CDR3 sequence reads: CASSLQGASYEQYF. The CDR3 bases are TGTGCCAGCAGCTTACAGGGGGCCTCCTACGAGCAGTACTTC.

The chain carries TRBV14 and TRBJ1-2; 8 bases map to TRBD1. Germline V gives CDR1 SGHDN, CDR2 FVKESK. CDR3 length: 14 amino acids. After removal of 2 bases from V and 8 bases from J, the junction contained 7 bases not matched to a gene. In DNA, the CDR3 is TGTGCCAGCAGCCAAATCACAGGGGGTGACGGCTACACCTTC. Translation: CASSQITGGDGYTF.

This rearrangement joins TRBV5-1 to TRBJ2-1, with 8 positions matching TRBD1. V lost 0 bases, J lost 7 bases, and 12 bases stayed unmatched. CDR1 is SGHRS and CDR2 is YFSETQ in the germline V gene. The CDR3 length is 17 residues. DNA for the CDR3: TGCGCCAGCAGCTTGGCGCTAACCTCCGGGACAGGTAATGAGCAGTTCTTC. Protein sequence: CASSLALTSGTGNEQFF.

V is TRBV6-5 and J is TRBJ1-2, with a weak D call TRBD1 (6 bases). Trimming took off 6 bases at V and 6 bases at J, with 20 bases between the two ends. The germline gives CDR1 MNHEY, CDR2 SVGAGI. This CDR3 is built from 15 residues. CDR3 amino acids: CASSPQIDRSHGYTF. The CDR3 DNA reads TGTGCCAGCAGCCCTCAGATCGACAGGTCCCATGGCTACACCTTC.

The chain carries TRBV29-1 and TRBJ2-5, with 7 bases identical to TRBD1. With 4 bases clipped from V and 4 bases from J, the junction kept 24 bases outside the gene matches. The CDR3 extends over 19 amino acids. The V gene's germline CDR1 is SQVTM and CDR2 ANQGSEA. This CDR3 reads CSVVGWSMHDRALGETQYF. The CDR3 DNA sequence: TGCAGCGTTGTGGGTTGGAGCATGCACGACAGGGCGTTAGGAGAGACCCAGTACTTC.

The chain carries TRBV20-1 and TRBJ2-1; D is perhaps TRBD2 (5 bases). The germline V and J ends were trimmed by 3 bases and 8 bases, with 8 bases remaining between them. Germline V gives CDR1 DFQATT, CDR2 SNEGSKA (reference sequence). The CDR3 consists of 11 residues. CDR3 protein: CSASRRDEQFF. Here the CDR3 DNA reads TGCAGTGCTAGTAGGCGGGATGAGCAGTTCTTC.

This clone occurred once. The V call is TRBV14, the J call TRBJ1-3, with unresolved D. Germline CDR1 reads SGHDN; CDR2 reads FVKESK. This CDR3 comprises 16 residues. V was shortened by 1 base and J by 1 base, with 11 bases between the two germline ends. The CDR3 DNA sequence: TGTGCCAGCAGCCAAGTGCAGACATATTCTGGAAACACCATATATTTT. Amino acids: CASSQVQTYSGNTIYF.

The V call is TRBV30, the J call TRBJ2-3, with D tentatively TRBD1 (6 bases). Trimming stripped 3 bases from V and 6 bases from J, with 13 bases between. The CDR3 is made up of 13 amino acids. Germline V gene lookup returns CDR1 GTSNPN and CDR2 SVGIG (reference sequence). Here the CDR3 DNA reads TGTGCCTGGAGAGAGAGGGGGATTGATACGCAGTATTTT. Residues: CAWRERGIDTQYF.

This clone was detected only a few times. The rearrangement uses TRBV7-6 and TRBJ2-5; 7 bases align to TRBD2. The CDR3 runs 16 residues. The germline V gene has CDR1 SGHVS and CDR2 FNYEAQ. With 2 bases clipped from V and 3 bases from J, the junction kept 9 bases outside the gene matches. The CDR3 DNA sequence: TGTGCCAGCAGCTTATGGTGGAGTGCGGGGGAAGAGACCCAGTACTTC. As protein: CASSLWWSAGEETQYF.

The V call is TRBV5-6, the J call TRBJ2-6; D is possibly TRBD1 (6 bases). The CDR3 totals 15 residues. V lost 1 base and J lost 4, with 9 bases in between. Germline V gives CDR1 SGHDT, CDR2 YYEEEE. CDR3 in amino acids: CASSLFQGGANVLTF. CDR3 bases: TGTGCCAGCAGCTTGTTCCAGGGGGGGGCCAACGTCCTGACTTTC.

The rearrangement links TRBV18 to TRBJ2-7; perhaps TRBD2 as D (6 bases). Trimming removed 4 bases at V and 9 bases at J, with 10 bases between. The germline V gene has CDR1 KGHSH and CDR2 LQKENI. The CDR3 covers 11 residues. The CDR3 reads CASSQEGGQYF. The CDR3 DNA is TGTGCCAGCTCACAGGAGGGCGGGCAGTACTTC.

V is TRBV5-1 and J is TRBJ1-5, with 9 bases fitting TRBD1. After removal of 8 bases from V and 4 bases from J, the junction contained 13 bases not matched to a gene. The CDR3 extends over 16 amino acids. The germline V gene encodes CDR1 SGHRS and CDR2 YFSETQ. CDR3 in amino acids: CARAYNEQGANQPQHF. The CDR3, as DNA: TGCGCCAGGGCGTACAACGAACAGGGGGCAAATCAGCCCCAGCATTTT.

The chain couples TRBV7-2 to TRBJ2-3; 7 positions match TRBD1. Germline V gives CDR1 SGHTA, CDR2 FQGNSA. The CDR3 length is 14 residues. V lost 5 bases and J lost 0; bases outside the gene matches: 2. CDR3 sequence: CASSQGQSTDTQYF. For the CDR3, the DNA is TGTGCCAGCAGCCAGGGACAGAGCACAGATACGCAGTATTTT.

The rearrangement uses TRBV2 and TRBJ2-3; D uncertain. The length of the CDR3 is 14 residues. Germline-derived CDR1 and CDR2 are SNHLY and FYNNEI. Deletions cut 2 bases from V and 5 bases from J, with 11 bases between. The CDR3 region has the DNA TGTGCCAGCAGTGAATCCAGGAATCTAGATACGCAGTATTTT. The encoded protein is CASSESRNLDTQYF. Full variable domain (remainder filled in from reference TRBV2 and TRBJ2-3): EPEVTQTPSHQVTQMGQEVILRCVPISNHLYFYWYRQILGQKVEFLVSFYNNEISEKSEIFDDQFSVERPDGSNFTLKIRSTKLEDSAMYFCASSESRNLDTQYFGPGTRLTVL.